The next 31 T cell receptor beta chains were all read from a single sample in a study of siplizumab effects on memory and regulatory T cells. Clones were sequenced by immunoSEQ multiplex PCR, and TCRdb holds only the in-frame ones, with some missing. The sample includes fewer than 65,000 clones, roughly 93% of them seen just once. The material sequenced was CD8+ T cells sorted from blood. Receptors were obtained from a human donor in good health.

The J gene is TRBJ2-1, the V gene TRBV29-1, with 7 bases aligning to TRBD2. The germline V gene has CDR1 SQVTM and CDR2 ANQGSEA. V trimming: 0 bases; J trimming: 6 bases; junction bases outside the gene matches: 8. The CDR3 covers 15 residues. Here the CDR3 reads CSVEESGISSNEQFF. The CDR3 bases are TGCAGCGTTGAAGAGAGCGGGATAAGCTCCAATGAGCAGTTCTTC.

This CDR3 reads CASSITGIREAFF. CDR3 in DNA: TGTGCCAGCAGTATCACAGGGATCCGGGAAGCTTTCTTT. The rearrangement uses TRBV27 and TRBJ1-1; possible D gene TRBD1, 6 bases. This CDR3 spans 13 amino acids. Germline V gene lookup returns CDR1 MNHEY and CDR2 SMNVEV (reference sequence). V lost 5 bases, J lost 8 bases, and 15 bases lay in between.

The chain carries TRBV7-9 and TRBJ2-7; TRBD1 agrees at 8 bases. CDR3 size: 14 residues. With V trimmed by 2 bases and J by 5 bases, 5 bases remained unmatched. The germline CDR1 and CDR2 sequences are SEHNR and FQNEAQ (reference sequence). The CDR3 spells CASSLLTGGNEQYF. In nucleotides, the CDR3 is TGTGCCAGCAGCTTATTAACAGGGGGTAACGAGCAGTACTTC.

CDR3 nucleotides: TGTGCCAGCAGTTCAACAACTCGACCTGCGGGGCTGTTTTTT. Translation: CASSSTTRPAGLFF. The chain recombines TRBV27 with TRBJ1-4; unclear D gene. The CDR3 runs 14 residues. Trimming removed 4 bases at V and 14 bases at J, with 20 bases between. In germline, CDR1 is MNHEY, CDR2 SMNVEV (reference sequence).

In its sample, this clone was seen once. The CDR3 region has the DNA TGTGCCAGCAGTGGACGATTTAATCAGCCCCAGCATTTT. As protein: CASSGRFNQPQHF. V and J are TRBV27 and TRBJ1-5, with D unresolved. The CDR3 consists of 13 residues. The germline CDR1 and CDR2 sequences are MNHEY and SMNVEV (reference sequence). V was cut by 5 bases and J by 4 bases, with 9 bases left in between.

The table lists this clone with a few counts. V gene TRBV19 combines with J gene TRBJ2-7, with D perhaps matching TRBD1 (5 bases). The V gene lost 1 base and the J gene lost 2 bases, with 15 bases spanning the gap. Germline V CDR1 and CDR2: LNHDA, SQIVND (reference sequence). CDR3 length: 16 amino acids. CDR3 residues: CASSIGPRAVTYEQYF. The CDR3, as DNA: TGTGCCAGTAGTATAGGTCCCAGGGCCGTTACCTACGAGCAGTACTTC.

V and J are TRBV5-1 and TRBJ2-3, with a possible D match to TRBD1 (6 bases). V was trimmed by 3 bases and J by 2 bases, leaving 13 bases between them. CDR3 length equals 15 residues. Germline CDR1 reads SGHRS; CDR2 reads YFSETQ. The CDR3 is CASSSRTENTDTQYF. CDR3 nucleotides: TGCGCCAGCAGCTCCCGGACAGAGAACACAGATACGCAGTATTTT.

This clone was seen once. The chain links TRBV30 to TRBJ1-1, with TRBD1 as a possible D gene (5 bases). The V gene lost 4 bases and the J gene lost 10 bases, with 13 bases spanning the gap. This CDR3 has 11 residues. CDR1 is GTSNPN, CDR2 SVGIG, per germline (reference sequence). Written as DNA, the CDR3 is TGTGCCTGGATTGGGGGGGTCGGAGCTTTCTTT. This gives the protein CAWIGGVGAFF. Supplemented by reference TRBV30 and TRBJ1-1, the full variable domain reads SQTIHQWPATLVQPVGSPLSLECTVEGTSNPNLYWYRQAAGRGLQLLFYSVGIGQISSEVPQNLSASRPQDRQFILSSKKLLLSDSGFYLCAWIGGVGAFFGQGTRLTVV.

The chain carries TRBV25-1 and TRBJ2-3, with D possibly TRBD2 on 5 matching bases. Germline V gives CDR1 MGHDK, CDR2 SYGVNS. The CDR3 runs to 13 residues. The V and J ends lost 3 bases and 10 bases respectively, with 14 bases between them. The CDR3 protein is CASSEKGWGAQYF. CDR3 DNA: TGTGCCAGCAGTGAGAAGGGCTGGGGAGCGCAGTATTTT.

The genes are TRBV27 and TRBJ1-2; D is possibly TRBD1 (5 bases). The CDR3 extends over 13 amino acids. The V gene's germline CDR1 is MNHEY and CDR2 SMNVEV (reference sequence). Trimming took off 6 bases at V and 7 bases at J, with 15 bases between the two ends. The CDR3 protein is CASRDSPYRGYTF. The CDR3 region has the DNA TGTGCCAGCAGAGACAGCCCTTATCGTGGCTACACCTTC.

The chain combines TRBV10-1 with TRBJ2-1; D may be TRBD1 or TRBD2 (5 bases each). This CDR3 has 13 residues. V was trimmed by 1 base and J by 12 bases, leaving 13 bases between them. Germline V gene sequence: CDR1 WNHNN, CDR2 SYGVQD (reference sequence). For the CDR3, the DNA is TGCGCCAGCAGTGAGTTGAGGGCCCAGGGGCAGTTCTTC. It encodes CASSELRAQGQFF.

This chain uses TRBV9 with TRBJ1-4, with D maybe TRBD1 (5 bases). The CDR3 consists of 14 residues. Germline CDR1 reads SGDLS; CDR2 reads YYNGEE. The V end was cut by 0 bases, the J end by 5 bases, with 8 bases between. The CDR3 bases are TGTGCCAGCAGCGTAGGGGGGTCCAATGAAAAACTGTTTTTT. This encodes CASSVGGSNEKLFF.

The CDR3 nucleotides are TGCGCCAGCAGCTTATACACTAGTAAGCCAGATACGCAGTATTTT. It encodes CASSLYTSKPDTQYF. The chain links TRBV5-1 to TRBJ2-3; weak D call: TRBD2 (5 bases). The CDR3 sequence is 15 residues long. The germline V gene has CDR1 SGHRS and CDR2 YFSETQ. Trimming took 2 bases from V and 4 from J, leaving 14 bases between them.

This clone was picked up one time. This rearrangement joins TRBV5-1 to TRBJ2-5, with D perhaps TRBD1 (5 bases). V was shortened by 10 bases and J by 10 bases, with 14 bases between the two germline ends. Per germline, CDR1 SGHRS and CDR2 YFSETQ. This CDR3 has 10 residues. CDR3 sequence reads: CAPPGLSQYF. CDR3 bases: TGCGCCCCACCAGGGTTGAGCCAGTACTTC.

The chain joins TRBV11-2 to TRBJ2-1; D is uncertain. Germline V gene sequence: CDR1 SGHAT, CDR2 FQNNGV. The CDR3 length is 10 residues. Trimming shortened V by 3 bases and J by 8 bases, and 2 bases separated the two germline ends. CDR3 in DNA: TGTGCCAGCAGCTTTCATGAGCAGTTCTTC. This translates into CASSFHEQFF.

This clone showed up just once. This chain connects TRBV28 to TRBJ1-1; no clear D. V gave up 1 base and J gave up 5 bases, with 5 bases separating them. The CDR3 contains 12 residues. CDR1 MDHEN and CDR2 SYDVKM come from the germline V gene. The CDR3 loop reads CASSLYGTEAFF. The CDR3 DNA sequence: TGTGCCAGCAGTTTATATGGTACTGAAGCTTTCTTT.

J is TRBJ2-2 and V is TRBV10-3; TRBD2 agrees at 8 bases. The CDR3 loop spans 15 amino acids. J was trimmed by 3 bases and V by 6 bases; bases with no gene match: 6. Germline V gives CDR1 ENHRY, CDR2 SYGVKD. This CDR3 is CAIRFSGIDTGELFF. Here the CDR3 DNA reads TGTGCCATCAGATTTAGCGGGATAGACACCGGGGAGCTGTTTTTT.

V is TRBV27 and J is TRBJ2-7; 8 positions agree with TRBD1. V dropped 3 bases and J dropped 0; count of bases not matched to a gene: 1. The germline V gene encodes CDR1 MNHEY and CDR2 SMNVEV (reference sequence). The CDR3 runs 14 residues. CDR3 DNA: TGTGCCAGCAGTTTGGGGACAGGCTCCTACGAGCAGTACTTC. It yields the protein CASSLGTGSYEQYF.

The V and J genes are TRBV5-1 and TRBJ2-7; D not certain. With 0 bases removed from V and 3 bases from J, the gap between germline ends came to 7 bases. The germline V gene encodes CDR1 SGHRS and CDR2 YFSETQ. The CDR3 contains 13 residues. CDR3 protein: CASSLGAFYEQYF. Here the CDR3 DNA reads TGCGCCAGCAGCTTGGGGGCTTTCTACGAGCAGTACTTC.

The chain carries TRBV29-1 and TRBJ2-7, with 12 bases lining up with TRBD2. CDR1 SQVTM and CDR2 ANQGSEA come from the germline V gene. V gave up 4 bases and J gave up 3 bases; unmatched junction bases: 4. The CDR3 runs 14 residues. For the CDR3, the DNA is TGCAGCGTTGGAGGACTAGCGGGACTCTACGAGCAGTACTTC. Amino acids: CSVGGLAGLYEQYF.

The chain recombines TRBV27 with TRBJ2-7, with 9 bases lining up with TRBD1. The germline V gene has CDR1 MNHEY and CDR2 SMNVEV (reference sequence). CDR3 length: 17 amino acids. After removal of 4 bases from V and 3 bases from J, the junction contained 13 bases not matched to a gene. The CDR3 region is CASSSDRGSTLLYEQYF. CDR3 in DNA: TGTGCCAGCAGTTCTGACAGGGGGTCGACACTACTCTACGAGCAGTACTTC.

CDR3 in amino acids: CASSREVQREVEIQYF. The CDR3 region has the DNA TGTGCCAGCAGCCGGGAAGTTCAGCGGGAGGTCGAGATTCAGTACTTC. The chain has TRBV11-3 and TRBJ2-4, with 9 bases fitting TRBD2. In germline, CDR1 is SGHNT, CDR2 YENEEA. V shed 5 bases, J shed 10 bases, and the junction held 15 bases outside the gene matches. The CDR3 is 16 residues long.

V is TRBV19 and J is TRBJ2-7; 9 bases fit TRBD2. Germline V gene sequence: CDR1 LNHDA, CDR2 SQIVND (reference sequence). The CDR3 has 15 amino acids. V lost 1 base and J lost 4; bases outside the gene matches: 5. The CDR3 DNA sequence: TGTGCCAGTAGTATAGGACCGGGACTAGCTTACGAGCAGTACTTC. Translated, it gives CASSIGPGLAYEQYF.

The CDR3 bases are TGTGCCAGCAGCGCCCGGACTAGCGGGAGTCAACACGAGCAGTACTTC. It codes for CASSARTSGSQHEQYF. The V call is TRBV7-2, the J call TRBJ2-7, with 13 bases matching TRBD2. Germline V gene sequence: CDR1 SGHTA, CDR2 FQGNSA. The J segment lost 5 bases and the V segment lost 5 bases, leaving 9 bases of the junction unmatched. The CDR3 length is 16 residues.

The CDR3 DNA reads as TGTGCCAGCAGCACTTACGCTTTCGAGGGTGATACGCAGTATTTT. Its protein product is CASSTYAFEGDTQYF. The rearrangement links TRBV9 to TRBJ2-3; D is perhaps TRBD2 (5 bases). The CDR3 spans 15 residues. Germline V gene data show CDR1 as SGDLS and CDR2 as YYNGEE. The V end was cut by 4 bases, the J end by 6 bases, with 18 bases between.

V and J are TRBV5-4 and TRBJ2-7; D is perhaps TRBD1 (6 bases). V lost 3 bases, J lost 5 bases, and 9 bases lay in between. The germline CDR1 and CDR2 sequences are SGHNT and YYREEE (reference sequence). This CDR3 is 12 amino acids long. CDR3 sequence (DNA): TGTGCCAGCAGCTATCACAGGGACGAGCAGTACTTC. This gives the protein CASSYHRDEQYF.

The chain uses TRBV16 and TRBJ2-1; the D gene is possibly TRBD1 (6 bases). Germline CDR1 KGHSY, CDR2 FQNENV. The CDR3 runs 14 residues. With 2 bases removed from V and 5 bases from J, the gap between germline ends came to 10 bases. This CDR3 is CASSQRGSDNEQFF. CDR3 nucleotide sequence: TGTGCCAGCAGCCAAAGGGGGAGCGACAATGAGCAGTTCTTC.

The genes are TRBV28 and TRBJ2-1, with D possibly matching TRBD1 (5 bases). Trimming pared 3 bases from V and 7 bases from J, leaving 13 bases between. This CDR3 is 14 amino acids long. The V gene's germline CDR1 is MDHEN and CDR2 SYDVKM. The DNA for the CDR3 is TGTGCCAGCAGTTTTAGGGGCGGTCCTAATGAGCAGTTCTTC. Translation: CASSFRGGPNEQFF.

The V gene is TRBV19, the J gene TRBJ1-5; TRBD1 might be the D (6 bases). Germline V CDR1 and CDR2: LNHDA, SQIVND (reference sequence). With 3 bases removed from V and 0 bases from J, the gap between germline ends came to 12 bases. This CDR3 contains 16 residues. The CDR3 spells CASSIWGPYSNQPQHF. The CDR3, as DNA: TGTGCCAGTAGTATTTGGGGGCCCTATAGCAATCAGCCCCAGCATTTT.

The rearrangement uses TRBV6-5 and TRBJ2-7; D uncertain. Between the trimmed V and J ends, which lost 6 bases and 4 bases, there was a span of 7 bases. There are 11 residues in the CDR3. CDR1 and CDR2 (germline): MNHEY, SVGAGI. The CDR3 reads CASRIGYEQYF. The CDR3 DNA follows: TGTGCCAGCAGGATCGGTTACGAGCAGTACTTC.

This clone was counted a few times. The chain employs TRBV27 and TRBJ1-5; D uncertain. The CDR3 sequence is 14 residues long. Germline V CDR1 and CDR2: MNHEY, SMNVEV (reference sequence). Trimming stripped 4 bases from V and 3 bases from J, with 10 bases between. CDR3: CASSYGADNQPQHF. DNA for the CDR3: TGTGCCAGCAGTTATGGTGCAGACAATCAGCCCCAGCATTTT.